The source of this T cell receptor (beta chain) is a study of blood T cells in healthy people across ages. The CDR3 is made up of 15 amino acids. Germline CDR1 is DFQATT and CDR2 is SNEGSKA (reference sequence). Trimming removed 5 bases from V and 2 bases from J; junction bases left unmatched: 9. Next came a second PCR, run for roughly 6 to 11 cycles, which used a sample-barcoded 5' primer along with a J-beta primer mix. TCRdb re-analysed the 5' RACE reads in MiXCR, keeping a single row per CDR3 protein. This table has about 650,000 distinct CDR3 sequences, less than 40% appearing once. The sequencing input was blood. This TCR came from a woman of 80 years or more in good health. V and J are TRBV20-1 and TRBJ1-2, with 9 bases that match TRBD1. The CDR3 DNA sequence: TGCAGTGCTCACCTTCCGACAGGGGGAAACTATGGCTACACCTTC. Translating it yields CSAHLPTGGNYGYTF.